One and the same sample provided the 16 T cell receptor beta chains below, sequenced in a study of shared clonotypes between healthy human individuals. Produced via immunoSEQ multiplex PCR; TCRdb's table is partial and in-frame only. The data show about 2.3 million clones, around 90% seen once. Sequencing was performed on naive CD4+ T cells from PBMCs. Subset reported: CD45RA+ positively selected. All receptors come from a young man in good health. Some clones in this sample may be carry-over from other donors' samples.

The chain's CDR3 is CASSPGARYEQYF. The CDR3 DNA reads TGCGCCAGCAGCCCGGGTGCAAGGTACGAGCAGTACTTC. The V gene is TRBV4-1, the J gene TRBJ2-7; D is ambiguous. V was clipped by 4 bases and J by 4 bases, with 11 bases between them. The germline V gene encodes CDR1 MGHRA and CDR2 YSYEKL. The CDR3 extends over 13 amino acids.

The rearrangement joins TRBV28 to TRBJ2-3, with 8 bases identical to TRBD2. Germline trimming cut 3 bases from V and 6 bases from J; bases unmatched to any gene: 8. The V gene's germline CDR1 is MDHEN and CDR2 SYDVKM. CDR3 length: 15 residues. For the CDR3, the DNA is TGTGCCAGCAGTTTGGGAGGCGGGGGGCGGGATACGCAGTATTTT. As protein: CASSLGGGGRDTQYF.

This chain connects TRBV7-2 to TRBJ2-1, with D unclear. Germline V gene data show CDR1 as SGHTA and CDR2 as FQGNSA. This CDR3 contains 15 residues. V was clipped by 1 base and J by 3 bases, with 10 bases between them. The CDR3 nucleotides read TGTGCCAGCAGCTTAGGTTCCAGCCACTACAATGAGCAGTTCTTC. Translation: CASSLGSSHYNEQFF.

This chain connects TRBV9 to TRBJ2-1, with D perhaps assigned TRBD1 or TRBD2 (6 bases each). The germline gives CDR1 SGDLS, CDR2 YYNGEE. This CDR3 has 17 amino acids. Between the trimmed V and J ends, which lost 4 bases and 6 bases, there was a span of 23 bases. CDR3 DNA sequence: TGTGCCAGCAGCCTAGGGGGTGTGGCGGGATTAGGCAATGAGCAGTTCTTC. This codes for CASSLGGVAGLGNEQFF.

Of note for this clone: Other DNA sequences in this specimen translate into the identical CDR3. J is TRBJ2-5 and V is TRBV30; D gene uncertain. CDR3 length: 12 amino acids. V shed 0 bases and J shed 4 bases, with 6 bases lying between them. The germline CDR1 and CDR2 sequences are GTSNPN and SVGIG (reference sequence). The CDR3: CAWSVMSETQYF. CDR3 bases: TGTGCCTGGAGTGTAATGTCAGAGACCCAGTACTTC. Full variable domain (missing parts from reference TRBV30 and TRBJ2-5): SQTIHQWPATLVQPVGSPLSLECTVEGTSNPNLYWYRQAAGRGLQLLFYSVGIGQISSEVPQNLSASRPQDRQFILSSKKLLLSDSGFYLCAWSVMSETQYFGPGTRLLVL.

The rearrangement uses TRBV7-9 and TRBJ2-1; TRBD2 matches at 15 bases. The germline CDR1 and CDR2 sequences are SEHNR and FQNEAQ (reference sequence). The CDR3 is made up of 15 amino acids. V lost 6 bases to trimming and J lost 14 bases; unmatched junction nucleotides: 11. The CDR3 loop reads CASSTGTSGRKGEFF. The CDR3 nucleotides are TGTGCCAGCAGTACCGGGACTAGCGGGAGGAAAGGGGAGTTCTTC. The full variable domain, completed using reference TRBV7-9 and TRBJ2-1, is DTGVSQNPRHKITKRGQNVTFRCDPISEHNRLYWYRQTLGQGPEFLTYFQNEAQLEKSRLLSDRFSAERPKGSFSTLEIQRTEQGDSAMYLCASSTGTSGRKGEFFGPGTRLTVL.

The gene calls are TRBV9 and TRBJ2-2; tentatively, D is TRBD1 (6 bases). The length of the CDR3 is 15 residues. Germline CDR1 reads SGDLS; CDR2 reads YYNGEE. V was trimmed by 4 bases and J by 6 bases, leaving 16 bases between them. The CDR3 sequence: CASSPHSGVPGELFF. In DNA, the CDR3 is TGTGCCAGCAGCCCTCACTCAGGGGTTCCCGGGGAGCTGTTTTTT.

The rearrangement joins TRBV2 to TRBJ1-5, with D unclear. The CDR3 is made up of 13 amino acids. Trimming removed 7 bases from V and 0 bases from J, with 7 bases in between. CDR1 is SNHLY and CDR2 is FYNNEI in the germline V gene. CDR3 protein: CASMPDSNQPQHF. For the CDR3, the DNA is TGTGCCAGCATGCCAGATAGCAATCAGCCCCAGCATTTT.

The rearrangement links TRBV2 to TRBJ2-1, with D tentatively TRBD1 (5 bases). The CDR3 runs 14 residues. Germline-derived CDR1 and CDR2 are SNHLY and FYNNEI. Trimming stripped 1 base from V and 5 bases from J, with 9 bases between. CDR3 in amino acids: CASSEVTDNNEQFF. The CDR3 coding sequence is TGTGCCAGCAGTGAAGTGACGGACAACAATGAGCAGTTCTTC.

This clone appeared a few times. The chain couples TRBV2 to TRBJ1-1, with 7 bases lining up with TRBD1. CDR1 is SNHLY and CDR2 is FYNNEI in the germline V gene. The CDR3 totals 13 residues. The trim removed 11 bases at V and 4 bases at J, leaving 10 bases unmatched. CDR3 DNA: TGTGCCGGCAAGACAGGGTCTGGCACTGAAGCTTTCTTT. It is translated as CAGKTGSGTEAFF.

In its sample, this clone was seen once. This rearrangement joins TRBV28 to TRBJ2-1; D remains ambiguous. This CDR3 spans 17 amino acids. Trimming took 5 bases from V and 0 from J, leaving 17 bases between them. Looked up from germline, CDR1 is MDHEN and CDR2 is SYDVKM. The CDR3 sequence is CASSKTTLFSSYNEQFF. The DNA for the CDR3 is TGTGCCAGCAGTAAAACAACACTGTTTAGCTCCTACAATGAGCAGTTCTTC.

The V and J genes are TRBV5-6 and TRBJ2-5, with D perhaps TRBD1 (6 bases). This CDR3 has 14 residues. Germline values: CDR1 SGHDT, CDR2 YYEEEE. Deletions cut 1 base from V and 1 base from J, with 8 bases between. CDR3 amino acids: CASSLRDTQETQYF. The CDR3 coding sequence is TGTGCCAGCAGCTTGCGGGACACCCAAGAGACCCAGTACTTC.

The rearrangement joins TRBV7-9 to TRBJ2-5; D possibly corresponds to TRBD2 (6 bases). The CDR3 length is 15 residues. V was shortened by 2 bases and J by 0 bases, with 10 bases between the two germline ends. The germline gives CDR1 SEHNR, CDR2 FQNEAQ (reference sequence). The DNA of the CDR3 is TGTGCCAGCAGCTTAAATCGACTAGACCAAGAGACCCAGTACTTC. It encodes CASSLNRLDQETQYF.

This chain joins TRBV7-3 and TRBJ2-2; tentatively, D is TRBD1 (5 bases). The germline V gene has CDR1 SGHTA and CDR2 FQGTGA. CDR3 length equals 15 residues. The V end lost 5 bases, the J end lost 0 bases, and 10 bases lay between the germline ends. CDR3 amino acids: CASSAQTANTGELFF. The DNA for the CDR3 is TGTGCCAGCAGCGCCCAGACAGCGAACACCGGGGAGCTGTTTTTT. The full variable domain, rest sourced from reference TRBV7-3 and TRBJ2-2, is GAGVSQTPSNKVTEKGKYVELRCDPISGHTALYWYRQSLGQGPEFLIYFQGTGAADDSGLPNDRFFAVRPEGSVSTLKIQRTERGDSAVYLCASSAQTANTGELFFGEGSRLTVL.

Note on this clone: The same CDR3 is also encoded by other DNA sequences in this sample. This sequence joins TRBV5-1 and TRBJ2-6; no reliable D call. The germline gives CDR1 SGHRS, CDR2 YFSETQ. V lost 1 base and J lost 2, with 1 base in between. The CDR3 extends over 13 amino acids. The CDR3 sequence: CASSLTGANVLTF. The CDR3 nucleotides are TGCGCCAGCAGCTTGACTGGGGCCAACGTCCTGACTTTC.

The rearrangement uses TRBV10-3 and TRBJ2-1; D call uncertain. The V and J ends lost 3 bases and 1 base respectively, with 7 bases between them. The germline CDR1 and CDR2 sequences are ENHRY and SYGVKD. The CDR3 is made up of 14 amino acids. Written as DNA, the CDR3 is TGTGCCATCAGTGAAGGCTTTTCCTACAATGAGCAGTTCTTC. Translating it yields CAISEGFSYNEQFF.